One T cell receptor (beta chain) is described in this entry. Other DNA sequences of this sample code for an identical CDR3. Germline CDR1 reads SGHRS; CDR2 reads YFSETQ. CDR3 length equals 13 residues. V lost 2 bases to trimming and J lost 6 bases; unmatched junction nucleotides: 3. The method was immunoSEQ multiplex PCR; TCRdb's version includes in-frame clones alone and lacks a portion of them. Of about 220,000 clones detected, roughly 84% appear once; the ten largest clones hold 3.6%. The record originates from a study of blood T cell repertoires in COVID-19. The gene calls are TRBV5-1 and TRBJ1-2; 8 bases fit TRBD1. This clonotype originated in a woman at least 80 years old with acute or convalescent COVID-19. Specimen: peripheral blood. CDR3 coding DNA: TGCGCCAGCAGCTTAGACAGGGGAGATGGCTACACCTTC. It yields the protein CASSLDRGDGYTF.